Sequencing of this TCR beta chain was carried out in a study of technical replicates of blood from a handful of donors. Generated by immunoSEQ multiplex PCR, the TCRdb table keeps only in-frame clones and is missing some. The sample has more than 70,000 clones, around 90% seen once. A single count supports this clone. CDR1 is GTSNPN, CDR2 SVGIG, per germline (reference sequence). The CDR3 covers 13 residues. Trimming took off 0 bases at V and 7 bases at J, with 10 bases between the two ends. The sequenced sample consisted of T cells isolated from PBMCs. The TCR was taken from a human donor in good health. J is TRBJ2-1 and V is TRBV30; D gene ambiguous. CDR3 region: CAWSVGRQNEQFF. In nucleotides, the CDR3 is TGTGCCTGGAGTGTTGGCAGGCAAAATGAGCAGTTCTTC.